This entry is about one T cell receptor beta chain. This CDR3 region has 14 residues. Trimming pared 6 bases from V and 2 bases from J, leaving 14 bases between. Per germline, CDR1 LNHDA and CDR2 SQIVND (reference sequence). The entry originates in a study of blood T cell repertoires in COVID-19. Method: immunoSEQ multiplex PCR; TCRdb's copy keeps in-frame clones and lacks some. There are roughly 150,000 clones in the sample; 80% to 90% occur only once, and roughly 19% lies in the top ten. The receptor comes from a woman in her sixties or seventies who had recovered from COVID-19. The sequenced sample was peripheral blood. The chain joins TRBV19 to TRBJ2-7; TRBD1 is a possible D gene (6 bases). The CDR3 here is CASSDRRPPYEQYF. CDR3 DNA sequence: TGTGCCAGTAGCGACAGGAGACCCCCCTACGAGCAGTACTTC.